This TCR beta chain was identified in a study of T cells in localized non-small cell lung cancer. Libraries were prepared by immunoSEQ multiplex PCR; TCRdb keeps only in-frame clonotypes and omits some of them. The sample contains about 11,000 clones, around 79% of which appear only once. This clone has a handful of counts. The clonotype comes from a male donor aged 60 or over with stage I lung adenocarcinoma. The material was peripheral blood, obtained before any cancer treatment.

The CDR3 region is CASSPSSYSGTGSYEQYF. As DNA, the CDR3 is TGTGCCAGCAGTCCTTCTTCCTATTCCGGGACAGGCTCCTACGAGCAGTACTTC. This chain joins TRBV2 and TRBJ2-7; TRBD1 agrees at 8 bases. The germline V gene has CDR1 SNHLY and CDR2 FYNNEI. The V and J ends lost 5 bases and 0 bases, in that order; junction bases with no gene match: 15. This CDR3 comprises 18 residues.